This passage covers 10 T cell receptor beta chains from one sample sequenced in a study of T and B cells in COVID-19 patients. TRB rearrangements were amplified by multiplex PCR with BIOMED2 TRB-A/B primers. TCRdb reprocessed the multiplex PCR reads with MiXCR, giving one entry per CDR3 protein. Of around 12,000 distinct CDR3 sequences in the sample, over 30% were seen once. TRB was amplified from around 230-520 ng of blood genomic DNA. Sequencing was carried out using blood. These receptors originate from a human donor with active COVID-19.

In its sample, this clonotype is medium-sized. J is TRBJ2-1 and V is TRBV30; weak D call: TRBD1 (5 bases). The CDR3 consists of 13 residues. V was shortened by 2 bases and J by 3 bases, with 8 bases between the two germline ends. The germline gives CDR1 GTSNPN, CDR2 SVGIG (reference sequence). The CDR3 sequence is CAWSSRDYNEQFF. The CDR3 nucleotides are TGTGCCTGGAGTTCCAGGGACTACAATGAGCAGTTCTTC.

V is TRBV6-1 and J is TRBJ1-2; D is ambiguous. The CDR3 is made up of 15 amino acids. Germline CDR1 and CDR2: MNHNS and SASEGT. Trimming took off 1 base at V and 4 bases at J, with 13 bases between the two ends. CDR3 coding DNA: TGTGCCAGCAGTGAAGGCCCAGTGCTTTCCTATGGCTACACCTTC. Its translation: CASSEGPVLSYGYTF.

This clonotype was picked up a small number of times. The V and J genes are TRBV18 and TRBJ2-2; 8 bases are a match to TRBD1. The CDR3 is 15 amino acids. Germline V lookup: CDR1 KGHSH, CDR2 LQKENI. Germline trimming cut 6 bases from V and 1 base from J; bases unmatched to any gene: 4. The CDR3 coding sequence is TGTGCCAGCTCGCGGGACAGGCTGAACACCGGGGAGCTGTTTTTT. This translates into CASSRDRLNTGELFF.

This chain connects TRBV27 to TRBJ1-2, with 7 positions matching TRBD1. Germline assignment: CDR1 MNHEY and CDR2 SMNVEV (reference sequence). The junction had 7 bases not matched to a gene; V was cut back by 5 bases and J by 4 bases. The CDR3 is 14 residues long. The DNA of the CDR3 is TGTGCCAGCAGTACGGGACAGCTTTCCTATGGCTACACCTTC. This codes for CASSTGQLSYGYTF.

This clonotype showed up just a few times. The chain joins TRBV7-9 to TRBJ2-3, with D uncertain. Germline CDR1 is SEHNR and CDR2 is FQNEAQ (reference sequence). V shed 1 base and J shed 2 bases, with 10 bases lying between them. The CDR3 length is 15 residues. Written as DNA, the CDR3 is TGTGCCAGCAGCTTAGTTCGACTGAACACAGATACGCAGTATTTT. Amino acids: CASSLVRLNTDTQYF.

This clonotype is medium-sized. V usage is TRBV6-5 and J usage is TRBJ1-6, with D unclear. The length of the CDR3 is 12 residues. CDR1 is MNHEY and CDR2 is SVGAGI in the germline V gene. The V gene lost 3 bases and the J gene lost 12 bases, with 9 bases spanning the gap. This CDR3 reads CASSYRSGPLHF. The CDR3 DNA sequence: TGTGCCAGCAGTTATCGGTCAGGACCCCTCCACTTT.

The chain carries TRBV20-1 and TRBJ2-1, with TRBD2 matching 9 bases. The germline V gene has CDR1 DFQATT and CDR2 SNEGSKA (reference sequence). The length of the CDR3 is 16 residues. V lost 3 bases to trimming and J lost 2 bases; unmatched junction nucleotides: 8. CDR3 in DNA: TGCAGTGCTAGTCGAGGCGGGGGGGCCACCTACAATGAGCAGTTCTTC. Its protein product is CSASRGGGATYNEQFF.

This rearrangement joins TRBV4-1 to TRBJ1-1, with D uncertain. CDR1 and CDR2 (germline): MGHRA, YSYEKL. V lost 1 base and J lost 2, with 11 bases in between. The length of the CDR3 is 15 residues. CDR3 in DNA: TGCGCCAGCAGCCAAGGTGTCAGGTTCAACACTGAAGCTTTCTTT. Translating gives CASSQGVRFNTEAFF.

This rearrangement joins TRBV5-4 to TRBJ2-7, with unresolved D. The CDR3 is made up of 17 amino acids. Trimming stripped 2 bases from V and 4 bases from J, with 22 bases between. In germline, CDR1 is SGHNT, CDR2 YYREEE (reference sequence). CDR3 in amino acids: CASSFKPADASPYEQYF. The CDR3 DNA reads TGTGCCAGCAGCTTTAAACCCGCGGATGCCTCACCTTACGAGCAGTACTTC.

This clonotype is medium-sized. This chain connects TRBV30 to TRBJ1-4, with no clear D. Germline loops: CDR1 GTSNPN, CDR2 SVGIG (reference sequence). V shed 2 bases and J shed 5 bases, with 15 bases lying between them. The CDR3 is 15 residues long. CDR3 nucleotide sequence: TGTGCCTGGAGTTCGGGGATTGGATTGAATGAAAAACTGTTTTTT. Its protein product is CAWSSGIGLNEKLFF.